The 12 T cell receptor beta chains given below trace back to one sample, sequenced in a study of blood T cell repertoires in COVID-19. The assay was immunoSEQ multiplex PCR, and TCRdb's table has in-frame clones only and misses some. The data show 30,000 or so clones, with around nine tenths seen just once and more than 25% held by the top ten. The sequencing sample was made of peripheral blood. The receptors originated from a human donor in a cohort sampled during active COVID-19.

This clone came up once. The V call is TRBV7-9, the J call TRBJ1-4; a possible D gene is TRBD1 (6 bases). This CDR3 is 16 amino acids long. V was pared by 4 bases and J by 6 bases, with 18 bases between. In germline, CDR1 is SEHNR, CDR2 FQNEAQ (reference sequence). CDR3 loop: CASSSRLQGFDEKLFF. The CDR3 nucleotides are TGTGCCAGCAGCTCCCGCCTACAGGGATTTGATGAAAAACTGTTTTTT.

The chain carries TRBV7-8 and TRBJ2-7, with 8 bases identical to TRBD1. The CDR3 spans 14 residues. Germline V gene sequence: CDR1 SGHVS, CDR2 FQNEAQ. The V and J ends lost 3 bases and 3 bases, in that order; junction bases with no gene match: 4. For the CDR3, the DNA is TGTGCCAGCAGCTTGGGACAGGTTAGCTACGAGCAGTACTTC. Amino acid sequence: CASSLGQVSYEQYF.

CDR3 amino acids: CASRTRPGTEAFF. The CDR3 nucleotides are TGTGCCAGCAGGACTAGGCCGGGCACTGAAGCTTTCTTT. V usage is TRBV12-3 or TRBV12-4 and J usage is TRBJ1-1, with unresolved D. V lost 6 bases and J 4 bases, leaving 12 bases between the germline ends. This CDR3 contains 13 residues.

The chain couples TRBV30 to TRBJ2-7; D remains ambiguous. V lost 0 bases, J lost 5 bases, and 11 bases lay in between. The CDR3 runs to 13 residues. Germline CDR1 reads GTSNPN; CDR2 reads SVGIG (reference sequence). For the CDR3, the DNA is TGTGCCTGGAGTGTCTCCTCCTATAACGAGCAGTACTTC. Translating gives CAWSVSSYNEQYF. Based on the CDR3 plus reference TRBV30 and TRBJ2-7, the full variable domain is SQTIHQWPATLVQPVGSPLSLECTVEGTSNPNLYWYRQAAGRGLQLLFYSVGIGQISSEVPQNLSASRPQDRQFILSSKKLLLSDSGFYLCAWSVSSYNEQYFGPGTRLTVT.

The CDR3 spells CASSDLGTEAFF. CDR3 bases: TGCGCCAGCAGTGACCTCGGGACTGAAGCTTTCTTT. J is TRBJ1-1 and V is TRBV10-1; D is ambiguous. The CDR3 covers 12 residues. The ends were cut back, 3 bases at V and 5 bases at J, with 7 bases in the middle. Looked up from germline, CDR1 is WNHNN and CDR2 is SYGVQD (reference sequence).

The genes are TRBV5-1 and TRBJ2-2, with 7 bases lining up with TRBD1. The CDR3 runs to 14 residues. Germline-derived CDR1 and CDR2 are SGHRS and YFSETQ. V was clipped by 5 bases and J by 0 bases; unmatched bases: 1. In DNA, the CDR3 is TGCGCCAGCAGAGGACAGGCGAACACCGGGGAGCTGTTTTTT. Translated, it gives CASRGQANTGELFF.

The CDR3 sequence: CASSLTSGLSSYNEQFF. As DNA, the CDR3 is TGTGCCAGCAGCTTAACTAGCGGACTGAGCTCCTACAATGAGCAGTTCTTC. This chain connects TRBV7-9 to TRBJ2-1; 8 nucleotides line up with TRBD2. Germline values: CDR1 SEHNR, CDR2 FQNEAQ (reference sequence). V shed 2 bases and J 0 bases; nucleotides not matched to a gene: 6. The CDR3 is 17 residues long.

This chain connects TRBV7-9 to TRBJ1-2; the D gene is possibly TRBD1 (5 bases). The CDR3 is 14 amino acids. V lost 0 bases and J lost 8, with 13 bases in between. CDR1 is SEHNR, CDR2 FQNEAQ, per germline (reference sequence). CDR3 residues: CASSLALGVEGYTF. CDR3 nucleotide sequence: TGTGCCAGCAGCTTAGCGTTAGGGGTTGAAGGCTACACCTTC.

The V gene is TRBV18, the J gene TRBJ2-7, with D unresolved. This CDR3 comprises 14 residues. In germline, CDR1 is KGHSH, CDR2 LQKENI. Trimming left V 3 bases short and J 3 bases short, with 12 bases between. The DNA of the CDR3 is TGTGCCAGCTCACCTGAGTTATCATTCTACGAGCAGTACTTC. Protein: CASSPELSFYEQYF.

CDR3 sequence: CASKPRIDRGEGYNEQFF. Here the CDR3 DNA reads TGTGCCAGTAAACCCCGCATTGACAGGGGGGAGGGATACAATGAGCAGTTCTTC. The V gene is TRBV19, the J gene TRBJ2-1; 9 bases are shared with TRBD1. V dropped 7 bases and J dropped 4; count of bases not matched to a gene: 17. Germline CDR1 LNHDA, CDR2 SQIVND (reference sequence). The CDR3 sequence is 18 residues long.

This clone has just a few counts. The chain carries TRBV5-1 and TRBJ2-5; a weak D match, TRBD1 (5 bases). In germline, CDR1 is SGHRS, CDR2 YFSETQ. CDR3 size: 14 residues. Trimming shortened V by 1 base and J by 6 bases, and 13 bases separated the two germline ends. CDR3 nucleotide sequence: TGCGCCAGCAGCTTGCAGGGTGGTCTGAAGACCCAGTACTTC. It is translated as CASSLQGGLKTQYF.

The CDR3 loop reads CASSRMARLAGGGTGELFF. The CDR3 DNA follows: TGCGCCAGCAGCCGCATGGCCCGACTAGCGGGGGGGGGAACCGGGGAGCTGTTTTTT. The chain recombines TRBV4-1 with TRBJ2-2; the match to TRBD2 covers 14 bases. Trimming cost V 4 bases and J 5 bases; bases outside gene matches: 12. Germline V gives CDR1 MGHRA, CDR2 YSYEKL. There are 19 residues in the CDR3.